This T cell receptor (beta chain) was identified during a study of OX40 agonist ivuxolimab in advanced cancers. Study information: It was ivuxolimab, an agonistic anti-OX40 (CD134) antibody, that patients were treated with.

To note about this clone: Its specificity is not known.

Trimming took 6 bases from V and 9 from J, leaving 15 bases between them. The CDR3 totals 14 residues. Per the germline V gene, CDR1 is MNHEY and CDR2 is SMNVEV (reference sequence). General observations from the study: Dose levels from 0.1 to 3.0 mg/kg saw CD4+ and CD8+ blood T cells expand clonally by week 6.

Samples were taken at baseline and on day 1 of cycles 4 and 7. Profiled with immunoSEQ multiplex PCR; TCRdb holds only in-frame clones, not every one. The table lists around 30,000 clones, around 90% of them singletons. The genes are TRBV27 and TRBJ1-6; D is unclear. The receptor was derived from an adult with an advanced solid tumor such as melanoma, head and neck, liver or kidney cancer. The material was CD4+ or CD8+ T cells sorted from blood, obtained in a trial of the OX40 agonist ivuxolimab. The CDR3 loop reads CASRPPQESSPLHF. CDR3 sequence (DNA): TGTGCCAGCAGACCGCCGCAGGAGAGTTCACCCCTCCACTTT.